These 30 T cell receptor beta chains were sequenced from one sample in a study of OX40 agonist ivuxolimab in advanced cancers. Profiled with immunoSEQ multiplex PCR; TCRdb holds only in-frame clones, not every one. This sample has over 55,000 clones, with about 89% found just once. This specimen was CD4+ or CD8+ T cells sorted from blood, taken in a trial of the OX40 agonist ivuxolimab. These receptors came from an adult with an advanced solid tumor such as melanoma, head and neck, liver or kidney cancer.

The V call is TRBV5-5, the J call TRBJ2-3; 8 bases map to TRBD2. V lost 4 bases, J lost 4 bases, and 8 bases stayed unmatched. Germline assignment: CDR1 SGHKS and CDR2 YYEKEE (reference sequence). The CDR3 has 15 amino acids. The CDR3 nucleotides read TGTGCCAGCAGCCCCGCGGGGGGATTGGCAGATACGCAGTATTTT. Translating gives CASSPAGGLADTQYF.

The V gene is TRBV6-5, the J gene TRBJ2-5; 7 nucleotides agree with TRBD2. The germline CDR1 and CDR2 sequences are MNHEY and SVGAGI. V was clipped by 0 bases and J by 2 bases; unmatched bases: 3. The CDR3 has 15 amino acids. CDR3 region: CASSYSPAGQETQYF. DNA for the CDR3: TGTGCCAGCAGTTACTCGCCAGCGGGGCAAGAGACCCAGTACTTC.

The chain's CDR3 is CASSLDTGTSGEQFF. CDR3 sequence (DNA): TGTGCCAGCAGCTTAGACACCGGGACTAGCGGCGAGCAGTTCTTC. The J gene is TRBJ2-1, the V gene TRBV7-7, with TRBD2 matching over 11 bases. This CDR3 region has 15 residues. Trimming took 1 base from V and 10 from J; bases not matched to a gene: 6. Germline V gives CDR1 SSHAT, CDR2 FNYEAQ (reference sequence).

The J gene is TRBJ2-3, the V gene TRBV5-1; D is unresolved. The V gene's germline CDR1 is SGHRS and CDR2 YFSETQ. Trimming stripped 2 bases from V and 3 bases from J, with 7 bases between. The CDR3 is made up of 13 amino acids. CDR3 region: CASSFERTDTQYF. CDR3 nucleotide sequence: TGCGCCAGCAGCTTCGAGAGAACAGATACGCAGTATTTT.

The chain joins TRBV7-9 to TRBJ2-5; TRBD2 might be the D (5 bases). The CDR3 consists of 15 residues. The germline V gene encodes CDR1 SEHNR and CDR2 FQNEAQ (reference sequence). Deletions cut 2 bases from V and 1 base from J, with 11 bases between. As DNA, the CDR3 is TGTGCCAGCAGCTTAATGGTGGCGGGCCAAGAGACCCAGTACTTC. Protein sequence: CASSLMVAGQETQYF.

The V gene is TRBV19, the J gene TRBJ1-2, with D tentatively TRBD1 (5 bases). Germline assignment: CDR1 LNHDA and CDR2 SQIVND (reference sequence). The CDR3 length is 12 residues. Trimming removed 4 bases from V and 4 bases from J, with 7 bases in between. CDR3 loop: CASSTQGYGYTF. In nucleotides, the CDR3 is TGTGCCAGTAGTACTCAGGGCTATGGCTACACCTTC.

This chain links TRBV5-1 with TRBJ2-4; D not resolved. The length of the CDR3 is 15 residues. Looked up from germline, CDR1 is SGHRS and CDR2 is YFSETQ. V was clipped by 4 bases and J by 8 bases, with 19 bases between them. The CDR3 sequence is CASSLDGPPWDIQYF. In DNA form, the CDR3 reads TGCGCCAGCAGCCTGGACGGACCCCCTTGGGACATTCAGTACTTC. Drawing the rest from reference TRBV5-1 and TRBJ2-4, the complete variable domain is KAGVTQTPRYLIKTRGQQVTLSCSPISGHRSVSWYQQTPGQGLQFLFEYFSETQRNKGNFPGRFSGRQFSNSRSEMNVSTLELGDSALYLCASSLDGPPWDIQYFGAGTRLSVL.

The CDR3 coding sequence is TGTGCCAGCAGCTCGACAGGGATCCCACGCACCTTC. This gives the protein CASSSTGIPRTF. This sequence joins TRBV11-2 and TRBJ1-2; 7 positions match TRBD1. Germline-derived CDR1 and CDR2 are SGHAT and FQNNGV. After removal of 4 bases from V and 13 bases from J, the junction contained 9 bases not matched to a gene. The CDR3 has 12 residues.

The CDR3 protein is CASSSGGGVTGELFF. CDR3 sequence (DNA): TGTGCCAGCAGCTCGGGGGGAGGGGTCACCGGGGAGCTGTTTTTT. The chain links TRBV11-3 to TRBJ2-2, with 7 positions matching TRBD2. This CDR3 region has 15 residues. V lost 4 bases, J lost 4 bases, and 6 bases stayed unmatched. Germline V gene sequence: CDR1 SGHNT, CDR2 YENEEA.

This chain connects TRBV6-5 to TRBJ1-2; D uncertain. From germline, CDR1 is MNHEY and CDR2 SVGAGI. Trimming cost V 6 bases and J 4 bases, with 6 bases left between them. CDR3 length: 11 residues. CDR3 protein: CASSNRYGYTF. CDR3 coding DNA: TGTGCCAGCAGCAATCGCTATGGCTACACCTTC.

This clone was recorded only once. The chain couples TRBV7-2 to TRBJ2-7, with D possibly matching TRBD1 (5 bases). V lost 2 bases to trimming and J lost 4 bases, with 21 bases between them. The germline V gene has CDR1 SGHTA and CDR2 FQGNSA. This CDR3 contains 17 residues. The CDR3 loop is CASSLSPWQGARYEQYF. In nucleotides, the CDR3 is TGTGCCAGCAGCTTATCCCCCTGGCAGGGTGCGAGGTACGAGCAGTACTTC.

This clone has more than one count but fewer than ten. This chain joins TRBV5-1 and TRBJ1-3; D may be TRBD1 (5 bases). The CDR3 is 15 amino acids. Trimming took 2 bases from V and 0 from J, leaving 9 bases between them. From germline, CDR1 is SGHRS and CDR2 YFSETQ. In nucleotides, the CDR3 is TGCGCCAGCAGCTTAACGGGGCGCTCTGGAAACACCATATATTTT. It specifies CASSLTGRSGNTIYF.

The chain recombines TRBV7-9 with TRBJ2-7, with 8 bases aligning to TRBD1. This CDR3 is 16 amino acids long. Germline V gene sequence: CDR1 SEHNR, CDR2 FQNEAQ (reference sequence). Trimming at V came to 4 bases and at J to 4 bases, leaving 12 bases not matched to a gene. The CDR3, as DNA: TGTGCCAGCAGCTCACCCCGGACAGGGAATCCGTACGAGCAGTACTTC. Its translation is CASSSPRTGNPYEQYF.

The V call is TRBV5-1, the J call TRBJ2-1; D remains unclear. Germline CDR1 SGHRS, CDR2 YFSETQ. The ends were cut back, 8 bases at V and 5 bases at J, with 11 bases in the middle. The CDR3 totals 12 residues. Written as DNA, the CDR3 is TGCGCCAGTAAATGGGCCGACAATGAGCAGTTCTTC. Amino acids: CASKWADNEQFF.

This clone was seen only once. This chain joins TRBV4-1 and TRBJ1-5; possible D gene TRBD1, 5 bases. Looked up from germline, CDR1 is MGHRA and CDR2 is YSYEKL. CDR3 size: 15 residues. V lost 0 bases and J lost 6, with 12 bases in between. CDR3 sequence reads: CASSQEGHAGQPQHF. The CDR3 DNA sequence: TGCGCCAGCAGCCAAGAGGGGCACGCGGGTCAGCCCCAGCATTTT.

V is TRBV28 and J is TRBJ2-7; maybe TRBD2 (6 bases). CDR3 size: 14 residues. Germline-derived CDR1 and CDR2 are MDHEN and SYDVKM. V was clipped by 5 bases and J by 7 bases, with 18 bases between them. The CDR3 loop is CASSPMGRAGEQYF. The CDR3, as DNA: TGTGCCAGCAGTCCCATGGGTCGTGCGGGGGAGCAGTACTTC.

This chain uses TRBV4-1 with TRBJ1-5; the D is unclear. The germline V gene encodes CDR1 MGHRA and CDR2 YSYEKL. The CDR3 loop spans 15 amino acids. V was cut by 0 bases and J by 7 bases, with 13 bases left in between. Here the CDR3 reads CASSQDRSVGQPQHF. The CDR3 DNA reads TGCGCCAGCAGCCAAGATCGGTCAGTGGGCCAGCCCCAGCATTTT.

This chain uses TRBV30 with TRBJ1-2, with TRBD1 identical over 7 bases. The junction had 8 bases not matched to a gene; V was cut back by 5 bases and J by 8 bases. This CDR3 is 12 amino acids long. Germline loops: CDR1 GTSNPN, CDR2 SVGIG (reference sequence). This chain's CDR3 is CAWSAGGSGYTF. CDR3 coding DNA: TGTGCCTGGTCCGCAGGGGGGAGCGGCTACACCTTC.

J is TRBJ2-3 and V is TRBV7-9; D not resolved. The CDR3 is 11 amino acids. Trimming removed 1 base at V and 7 bases at J, with 3 bases between. CDR1 and CDR2 (germline): SEHNR, FQNEAQ (reference sequence). CDR3 protein: CASSLDHTQYF. The DNA of the CDR3 is TGTGCCAGCAGCTTAGATCATACGCAGTATTTT.

The gene calls are TRBV5-4 and TRBJ2-1, with TRBD1 matching 9 bases. The V gene's germline CDR1 is SGHNT and CDR2 YYREEE (reference sequence). CDR3 size: 13 residues. V shed 7 bases and J 6 bases; nucleotides not matched to a gene: 5. For the CDR3, the DNA is TGTGCCAGCTGGGACAGGGCTTCCAATGAGCAGTTCTTC. Translating gives CASWDRASNEQFF. Looking up the rest from reference TRBV5-4 and TRBJ2-1 gives the full variable domain: ETGVTQSPTHLIKTRGQQVTLRCSSQSGHNTVSWYQQALGQGPQFIFQYYREEENGRGNFPPRFSGLQFPNYSSELNVNALELDDSALYLCASWDRASNEQFFGPGTRLTVL.

The V call is TRBV28, the J call TRBJ1-2, with TRBD1 identical over 8 bases. This CDR3 contains 14 residues. In germline, CDR1 is MDHEN, CDR2 SYDVKM. Unmatched junction bases numbered 4, after V lost 5 bases and J lost 2 bases. CDR3 coding DNA: TGTGCCAGCAGTCGGACAGGGCCCAACTATGGCTACACCTTC. This sequence encodes CASSRTGPNYGYTF.

The V call is TRBV4-2, the J call TRBJ1-4; D gene ambiguous. The CDR3 is 15 residues long. Germline CDR1 is LGHNA and CDR2 is YNFKEQ. V lost 0 bases and J lost 8, with 13 bases in between. The CDR3 loop reads CASSQDGESGEKLFF. The CDR3 DNA reads TGTGCCAGCAGCCAAGATGGGGAGAGTGGCGAAAAACTGTTTTTT.

The chain is built from TRBV28 and TRBJ2-7, with TRBD2 matching 14 bases. J was trimmed by 4 bases and V by 4 bases; bases with no gene match: 9. The CDR3 is made up of 17 amino acids. Germline V gene sequence: CDR1 MDHEN, CDR2 SYDVKM. CDR3 DNA sequence: TGTGCCAGCAGTTCGACTAGCGGGAGGGCCGGCTGGTACGAGCAGTACTTC. It specifies CASSSTSGRAGWYEQYF.

V usage is TRBV6-5 and J usage is TRBJ1-5; no reliable D call. There are 13 residues in the CDR3. CDR1 and CDR2 from the germline V gene are MNHEY and SVGAGI. Trimming stripped 8 bases from V and 4 bases from J, with 12 bases between. The CDR3 loop is CASLVRSNQPQHF. As DNA, the CDR3 is TGTGCCAGCCTAGTCAGGTCTAATCAGCCCCAGCATTTT.

The chain joins TRBV11-3 to TRBJ2-1, with D perhaps matching TRBD2 (6 bases). The CDR3 length is 14 residues. CDR1 SGHNT and CDR2 YENEEA come from the germline V gene. The V and J ends lost 2 bases and 7 bases respectively, with 12 bases between them. The CDR3 coding sequence is TGTGCCAGCAGCTTACTAGGGGCGGGAAATGAGCAGTTCTTC. It yields the protein CASSLLGAGNEQFF.

In this sample, this clone turned up a few times. The rearrangement uses TRBV7-9 and TRBJ1-4; TRBD1 aligns across 9 bases. The CDR3 spans 15 residues. Germline CDR1 is SEHNR and CDR2 is FQNEAQ (reference sequence). V was pared by 6 bases and J by 5 bases, with 7 bases of the junction left unmatched. For the CDR3, the DNA is TGTGCCAGCAGGCGGACAGGGGCGGAAAATGAAAAACTGTTTTTT. Translation gives CASRRTGAENEKLFF.

CDR3 protein: CAISLSGELFF. As DNA, the CDR3 is TGTGCCATCAGTTTATCCGGGGAGCTGTTTTTT. V and J are TRBV10-3 and TRBJ2-2; D is unresolved. Trimming removed 5 bases at V and 6 bases at J, with 4 bases between. The CDR3 runs to 11 residues. Germline CDR1 is ENHRY and CDR2 is SYGVKD.

The V and J genes are TRBV27 and TRBJ2-3; D perhaps matches TRBD2 (6 bases). The CDR3 is made up of 15 amino acids. CDR1 and CDR2 from the germline V gene are MNHEY and SMNVEV (reference sequence). Trimming stripped 3 bases from V and 2 bases from J, with 12 bases between. In nucleotides, the CDR3 is TGTGCCAGCAGTTTTTCTCGGGGGTTCACAGATACGCAGTATTTT. Translated: CASSFSRGFTDTQYF.

The chain links TRBV2 to TRBJ2-1; TRBD1 agrees at 7 bases. Per germline, CDR1 SNHLY and CDR2 FYNNEI. V shed 11 bases, J shed 3 bases, and the junction held 7 bases outside the gene matches. CDR3 length: 13 residues. CDR3 nucleotide sequence: TGTGCCGGAGGACAGGCAAACTACAATGAGCAGTTCTTC. This sequence encodes CAGGQANYNEQFF. Full variable domain (outside the CDR3, taken from reference TRBV2 and TRBJ2-1): EPEVTQTPSHQVTQMGQEVILRCVPISNHLYFYWYRQILGQKVEFLVSFYNNEISEKSEIFDDQFSVERPDGSNFTLKIRSTKLEDSAMYFCAGGQANYNEQFFGPGTRLTVL.

The chain has TRBV11-2 and TRBJ2-2; tentative D call: TRBD2 (6 bases). Germline CDR1 is SGHAT and CDR2 is FQNNGV. The CDR3 runs to 19 residues. V lost 5 bases and J lost 0, with 22 bases in between. The CDR3 loop reads CASSPPRDSSRTNTGELFF. In nucleotides, the CDR3 is TGTGCCAGCAGCCCCCCCCGGGACTCTTCCCGTACGAACACCGGGGAGCTGTTTTTT.